The text below deals with one T cell receptor (beta chain). Assay used: immunoSEQ multiplex PCR; TCRdb lists only in-frame clones, some missing. The sample gives 47,000 or so clones, roughly 94% of which show up once; around 0.5% is in the top ten. The data stem from a study of T cell changes during pregnancy in multiple sclerosis. The CDR3 extends over 13 amino acids. Germline CDR1 reads SNHLY; CDR2 reads FYNNEI. V shed 6 bases and J 4 bases; nucleotides not matched to a gene: 2. The TCR sequence derives from a female donor with multiple sclerosis, enrolled in a pregnancy study. Specimen: CD4+ T cells from peripheral blood mononuclear cells, collected in the first trimester of pregnancy. V usage is TRBV2 and J usage is TRBJ1-4; TRBD1 matches 7 bases. Here the CDR3 reads CASRYRGNEKLFF. The CDR3 DNA follows: TGTGCCAGCAGGTACAGGGGTAATGAAAAACTGTTTTTT.